The source of this TCR beta chain is a study of cytomegalovirus exposure and HLA in healthy donors. Study results and caveats: A later analysis linked a missense variant in DCLRE1C to the trimming of TCR beta V and J genes. Within the data, a cluster of highly shared sequence variants was likely a sequencing artifact.

The germline V gene has CDR1 SGDLS and CDR2 YYNGEE. The CDR3 totals 13 residues. Trimming stripped 7 bases from V and 1 base from J, with 11 bases between. In regard to this clone: Its antigen is not identified.

PCR used 60 Vbeta primers and 13 Jbeta primers. Study processing details: In a later analysis, approximately 80 million unique TCR beta chains included roughly 11 million shared by two or more donors. The data were produced by immunoSEQ multiplex PCR, yet TCRdb's version contains in-frame clones alone and is incomplete. V and J calls and clone size are as listed in that table; D and trimming were resolved from the DNA. The sample consists of about 92,000 clones, 75% to 85% of them appearing once. Input material: PBMCs. This chain uses TRBV9 with TRBJ1-1, with D uncertain. This sequence was found in a man aged 18 to 29 in good health and CMV-seronegative. CDR3 region: CASARGPNTEAFF. The CDR3 DNA is TGTGCCAGCGCCCGCGGCCCGAACACTGAAGCTTTCTTT.